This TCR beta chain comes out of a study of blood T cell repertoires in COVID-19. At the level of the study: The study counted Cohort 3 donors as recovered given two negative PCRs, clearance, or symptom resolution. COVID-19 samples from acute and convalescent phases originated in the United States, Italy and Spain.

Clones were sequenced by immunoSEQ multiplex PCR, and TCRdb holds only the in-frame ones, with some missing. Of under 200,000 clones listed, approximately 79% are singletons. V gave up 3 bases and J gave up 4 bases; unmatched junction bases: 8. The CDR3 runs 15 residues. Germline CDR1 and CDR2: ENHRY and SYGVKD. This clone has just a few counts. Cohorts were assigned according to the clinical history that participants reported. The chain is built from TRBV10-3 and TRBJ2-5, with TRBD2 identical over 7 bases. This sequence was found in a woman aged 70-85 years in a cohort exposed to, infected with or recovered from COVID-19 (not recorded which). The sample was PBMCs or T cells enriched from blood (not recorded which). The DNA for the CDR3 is TGTGCCATCAGTGATTGGAGAGGGAGGGGAGAGACCCAGTACTTC. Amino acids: CAISDWRGRGETQYF.